The rows below give T cell receptor beta chains drawn from one sample of a study of blood T cell repertoires in COVID-19. TCRdb's copy holds only in-frame clones and misses some; the assay was immunoSEQ multiplex PCR. Altogether about 130,000 clones are present, around 86% being singletons, with the ten largest covering around 9.8%. Sample: peripheral blood. These receptors were taken from a man aged 35 to 55 with active or convalescent COVID-19. Both conserved end residues are part of each CDR3. Each record gives: V gene, clone size, J gene, D gene, CDR3 DNA, CDR3 protein. A D gene is named only where the DNA matches it firmly. Rows may omit the clone size; those that give it use once, few, many or a size class.

>TRBV30|-|TRBJ1-2|-
TGTGCCTGGAGTATAGGTCTCGGGATCAACTATGGCTACACCTTC
CAWSIGLGINYGYTF
>TRBV19|once|TRBJ2-3|-
TGTGCCAGTAGTATAGATCGGGGTCGAGATACGCAGTATTTT
CASSIDRGRDTQYF
>TRBV7-2|-|TRBJ2-1|TRBD2
TGTGCCAGCAGCTTAATGGGGAAAAATAGCGGGGTCGATGAGCAGTTCTTC
CASSLMGKNSGVDEQFF
>TRBV6-2/TRBV6-3|-|TRBJ1-1|TRBD1
TGTGCCAGCAGTGGGCGGGACAGGGGGAACACTGAAGCTTTCTTT
CASSGRDRGNTEAFF
>TRBV27|-|TRBJ2-7|-
TGTGCCAGCAGCCGCAAACAGATCCCCTACGAGCAGTACTTC
CASSRKQIPYEQYF
>TRBV3-1/TRBV3-2|-|TRBJ2-7|-
TGTGCCAGCAGCCACGTTAACGAGCAGTACTTC
CASSHVNEQYF
>TRBV27|-|TRBJ2-7|TRBD1
TGTGCCAGCAGTCGACAGACAGGGGGTGAAGGGGCCGAGCAGTACTTC
CASSRQTGGEGAEQYF
>TRBV19|-|TRBJ1-6|TRBD1
TGTGCCAGTAGTATTCTGACAGGGGAGCGTTCACCCCTCCACTTT
CASSILTGERSPLHF
>TRBV5-4|-|TRBJ1-1|-
TGTGCCAGCAGCCGTCTGAACACTGAAGCTTTCTTT
CASSRLNTEAFF
>TRBV7-9|once|TRBJ1-2|TRBD1
TGTGCCAGCAGCTTAGAGCGTGGACAGGGAGACTATGGCTACACCTTC
CASSLERGQGDYGYTF
>TRBV18|-|TRBJ2-5|-
TGTGCCAGCTCACCCCTTCCGACCCGGGAGGAGACCCAGTACTTC
CASSPLPTREETQYF
>TRBV6-6|-|TRBJ2-5|TRBD2
TGTGCCAGCAATCGATTAGCGGGGGGGCAGTCAGAGACCCAGTACTTC
CASNRLAGGQSETQYF
>TRBV7-9|-|TRBJ1-1|TRBD1
TGTGCCAGCAGCCTAGGGGGCTTGAACACTGAAGCTTTCTTT
CASSLGGLNTEAFF